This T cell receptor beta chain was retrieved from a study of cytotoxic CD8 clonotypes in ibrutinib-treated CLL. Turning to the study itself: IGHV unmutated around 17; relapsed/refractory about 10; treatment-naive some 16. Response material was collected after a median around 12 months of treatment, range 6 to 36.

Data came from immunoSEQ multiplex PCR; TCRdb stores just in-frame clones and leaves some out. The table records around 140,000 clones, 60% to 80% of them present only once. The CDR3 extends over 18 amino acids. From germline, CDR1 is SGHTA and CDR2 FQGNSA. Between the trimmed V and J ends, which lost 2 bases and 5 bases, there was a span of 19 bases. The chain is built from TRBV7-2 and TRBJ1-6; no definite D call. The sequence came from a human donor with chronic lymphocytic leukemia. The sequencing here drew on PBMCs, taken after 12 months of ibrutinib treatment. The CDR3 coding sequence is TGTGCCAGCAGCTTAATTTCCCGAGGGATCCCCCATAATTCACCCCTCCACTTT. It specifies CASSLISRGIPHNSPLHF. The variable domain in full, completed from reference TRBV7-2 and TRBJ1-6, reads GAGVSQSPSNKVTEKGKDVELRCDPISGHTALYWYRQSLGQGLEFLIYFQGNSAPDKSGLPSDRFSAERTGGSVSTLTIQRTQQEDSAVYLCASSLISRGIPHNSPLHFGNGTRLTVT.